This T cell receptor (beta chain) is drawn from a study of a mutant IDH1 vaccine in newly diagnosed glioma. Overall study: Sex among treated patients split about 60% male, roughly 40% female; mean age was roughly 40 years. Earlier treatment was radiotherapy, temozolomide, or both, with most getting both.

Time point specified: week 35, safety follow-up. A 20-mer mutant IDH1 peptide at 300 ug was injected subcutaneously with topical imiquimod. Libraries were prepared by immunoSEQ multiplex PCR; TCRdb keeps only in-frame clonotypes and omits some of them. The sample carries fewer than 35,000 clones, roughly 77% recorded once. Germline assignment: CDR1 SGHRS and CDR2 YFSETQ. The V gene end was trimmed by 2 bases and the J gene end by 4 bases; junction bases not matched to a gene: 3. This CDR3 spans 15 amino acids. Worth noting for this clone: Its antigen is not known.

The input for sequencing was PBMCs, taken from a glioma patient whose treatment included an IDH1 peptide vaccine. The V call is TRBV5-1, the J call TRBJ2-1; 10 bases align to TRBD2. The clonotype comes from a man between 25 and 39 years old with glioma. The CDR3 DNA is TGCGCCAGCAGCTTCCGGACTAGCGGATACAATGAGCAGTTCTTC. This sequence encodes CASSFRTSGYNEQFF.